Shown below are 2 T cell receptor beta chains from a single sample sequenced in a study of blood T cell repertoires in COVID-19. The assay was immunoSEQ multiplex PCR, and TCRdb's table has in-frame clones only and misses some. The table shows about 64,000 clones, with roughly four fifths occurring only once. The sequencing input was peripheral blood. The receptors stem from a man aged 80 or over with acute or convalescent COVID-19.

The rearrangement links TRBV2 to TRBJ2-1; a weak D match, TRBD1 (6 bases). CDR1 and CDR2 from the germline V gene are SNHLY and FYNNEI. This CDR3 has 13 amino acids. The germline V and J ends were trimmed by 0 bases and 8 bases, with 8 bases remaining between them. CDR3 nucleotides: TGTGCCAGCAGTGAAGCCCCAGGGGATGAGCAGTTCTTC. As protein: CASSEAPGDEQFF.

The chain couples TRBV25-1 to TRBJ1-2; TRBD1 agrees at 10 bases. CDR1 is MGHDK, CDR2 SYGVNS, per germline. J lost 13 bases, V lost 6 bases, and 11 bases had no gene match. This CDR3 region has 13 residues. The CDR3: CASSPGQGTSSTF. CDR3 nucleotide sequence: TGTGCCAGCAGCCCGGGACAGGGGACCTCGAGCACCTTC.